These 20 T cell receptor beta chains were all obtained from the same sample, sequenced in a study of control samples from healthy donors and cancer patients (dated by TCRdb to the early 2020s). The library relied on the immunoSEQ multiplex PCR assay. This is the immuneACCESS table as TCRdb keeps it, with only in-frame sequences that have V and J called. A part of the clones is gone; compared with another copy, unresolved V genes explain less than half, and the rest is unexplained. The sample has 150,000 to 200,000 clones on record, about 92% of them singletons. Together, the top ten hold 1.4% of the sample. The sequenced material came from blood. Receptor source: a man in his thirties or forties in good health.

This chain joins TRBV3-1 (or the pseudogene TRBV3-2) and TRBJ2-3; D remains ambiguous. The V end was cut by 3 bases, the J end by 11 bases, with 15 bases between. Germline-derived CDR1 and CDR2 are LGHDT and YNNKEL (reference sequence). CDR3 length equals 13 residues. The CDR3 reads CASSQNLRPQQYF. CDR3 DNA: TGTGCCAGCAGCCAGAACTTACGGCCGCAGCAGTATTTT.

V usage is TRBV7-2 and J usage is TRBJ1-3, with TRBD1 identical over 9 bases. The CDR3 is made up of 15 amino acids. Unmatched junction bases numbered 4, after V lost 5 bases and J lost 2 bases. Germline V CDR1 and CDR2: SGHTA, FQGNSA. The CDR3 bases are TGTGCCAGCAGCCAGTGGACAGGGGCTGGAAACACCATATATTTT. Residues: CASSQWTGAGNTIYF.

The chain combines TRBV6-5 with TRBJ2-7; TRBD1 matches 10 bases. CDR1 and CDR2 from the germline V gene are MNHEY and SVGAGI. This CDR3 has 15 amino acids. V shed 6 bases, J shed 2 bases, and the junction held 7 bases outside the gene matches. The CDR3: CASRTGTGAPYEQYF. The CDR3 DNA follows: TGTGCCAGCAGGACCGGGACAGGGGCTCCCTACGAGCAGTACTTC.

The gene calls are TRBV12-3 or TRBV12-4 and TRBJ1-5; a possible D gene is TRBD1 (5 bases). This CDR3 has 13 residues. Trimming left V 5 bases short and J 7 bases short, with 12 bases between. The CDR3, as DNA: TGTGCCAGCAGTCCGGCTGGGGGGCAGCCCCAGCATTTT. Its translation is CASSPAGGQPQHF.

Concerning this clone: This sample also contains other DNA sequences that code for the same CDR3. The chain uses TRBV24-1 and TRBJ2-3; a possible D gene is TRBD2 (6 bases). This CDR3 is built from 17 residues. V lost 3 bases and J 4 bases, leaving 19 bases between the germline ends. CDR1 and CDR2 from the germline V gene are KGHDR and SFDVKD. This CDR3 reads CATSDPGRDGGSDTQYF. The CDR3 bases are TGTGCCACCAGTGATCCAGGGCGGGACGGGGGATCAGATACGCAGTATTTT.

CDR3 in DNA: TGTGCCAGCAGTTTACAGGCGGGAGTACTCAATGAGCAGTTCTTC. It codes for CASSLQAGVLNEQFF. V gene TRBV28 combines with J gene TRBJ2-1, with TRBD2 matching 7 bases. V was clipped by 2 bases and J by 6 bases; unmatched bases: 7. The germline V gene encodes CDR1 MDHEN and CDR2 SYDVKM. The CDR3 spans 15 residues.

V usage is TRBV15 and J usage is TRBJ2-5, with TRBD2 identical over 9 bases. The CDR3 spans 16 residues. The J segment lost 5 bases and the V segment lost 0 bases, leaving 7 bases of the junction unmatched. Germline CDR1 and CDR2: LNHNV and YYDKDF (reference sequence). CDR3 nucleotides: TGTGCCACCAGCAGAGATTCCCCTGCGGGAGGGGAGACCCAGTACTTC. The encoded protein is CATSRDSPAGGETQYF.

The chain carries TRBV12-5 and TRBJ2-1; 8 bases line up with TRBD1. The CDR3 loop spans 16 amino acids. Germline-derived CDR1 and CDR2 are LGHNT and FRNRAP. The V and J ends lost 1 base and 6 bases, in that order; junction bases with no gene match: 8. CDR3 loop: CASGLAKKQGVNEQFF. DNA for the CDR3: TGTGCTAGTGGTTTGGCAAAAAAACAGGGGGTCAATGAGCAGTTCTTC. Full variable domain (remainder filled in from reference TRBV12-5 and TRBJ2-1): DARVTQTPRHKVTEMGQEVTMRCQPILGHNTVFWYRQTMMQGLELLAYFRNRAPLDDSGMPKDRFSAEMPDATLATLKIQPSEPRDSAVYFCASGLAKKQGVNEQFFGPGTRLTVL.

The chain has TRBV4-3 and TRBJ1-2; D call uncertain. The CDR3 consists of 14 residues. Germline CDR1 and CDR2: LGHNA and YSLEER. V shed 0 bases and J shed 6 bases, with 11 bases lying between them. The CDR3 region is CASSQDTGINGYTF. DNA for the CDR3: TGCGCCAGCAGCCAAGATACCGGGATCAATGGCTACACCTTC.

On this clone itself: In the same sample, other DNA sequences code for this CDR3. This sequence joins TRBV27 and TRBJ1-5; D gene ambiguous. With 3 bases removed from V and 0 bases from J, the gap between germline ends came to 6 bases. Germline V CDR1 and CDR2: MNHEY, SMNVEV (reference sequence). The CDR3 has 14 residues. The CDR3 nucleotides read TGTGCCAGCAGTTTGGTGTATAGCAATCAGCCCCAGCATTTT. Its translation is CASSLVYSNQPQHF.

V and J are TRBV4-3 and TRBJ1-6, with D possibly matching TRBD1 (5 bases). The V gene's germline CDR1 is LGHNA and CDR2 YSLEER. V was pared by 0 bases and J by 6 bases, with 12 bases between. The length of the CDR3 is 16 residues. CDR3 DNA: TGCGCCAGCAGCCAAGACAGGGCCTTTTCTAATTCACCCCTCCACTTT. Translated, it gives CASSQDRAFSNSPLHF.

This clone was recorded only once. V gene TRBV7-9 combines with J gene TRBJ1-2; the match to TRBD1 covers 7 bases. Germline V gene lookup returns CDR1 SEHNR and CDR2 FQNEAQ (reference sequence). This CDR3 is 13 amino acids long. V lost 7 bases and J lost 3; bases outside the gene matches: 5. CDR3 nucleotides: TGTGCCAGCACATCAGGGGGTCACTATGGCTACACCTTC. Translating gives CASTSGGHYGYTF.

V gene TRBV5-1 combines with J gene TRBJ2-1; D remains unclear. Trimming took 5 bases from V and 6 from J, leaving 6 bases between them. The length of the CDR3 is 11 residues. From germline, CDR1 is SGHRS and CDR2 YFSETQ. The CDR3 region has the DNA TGCGCCAGCAGGGCTGCCAATGAGCAGTTCTTC. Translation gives CASRAANEQFF.

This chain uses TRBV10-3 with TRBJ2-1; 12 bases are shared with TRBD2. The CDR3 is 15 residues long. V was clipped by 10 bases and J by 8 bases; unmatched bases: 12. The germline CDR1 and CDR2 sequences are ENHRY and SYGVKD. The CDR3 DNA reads TGTGCCACCCGCCGGCTAGCGGGGGGGCCAGATGAGCAGTTCTTC. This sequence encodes CATRRLAGGPDEQFF.

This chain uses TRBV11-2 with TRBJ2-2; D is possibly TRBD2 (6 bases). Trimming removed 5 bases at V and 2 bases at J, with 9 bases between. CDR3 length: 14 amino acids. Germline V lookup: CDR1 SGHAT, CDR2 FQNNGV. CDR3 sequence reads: CASSTGVNTGELFF. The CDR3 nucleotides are TGTGCCAGCAGCACGGGAGTTAACACCGGGGAGCTGTTTTTT. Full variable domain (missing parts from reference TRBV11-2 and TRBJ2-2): EAGVAQSPRYKIIEKRQSVAFWCNPISGHATLYWYQQILGQGPKLLIQFQNNGVVDDSQLPKDRFSAERLKGVDSTLKIQPAKLEDSAVYLCASSTGVNTGELFFGEGSRLTVL.

The CDR3 region is CATRAGDRDTGELFF. The CDR3 nucleotides are TGTGCCACCAGGGCTGGAGACAGGGACACCGGGGAGCTGTTTTTT. The chain links TRBV24-1 to TRBJ2-2; TRBD1 matches at 7 bases. The germline V gene has CDR1 KGHDR and CDR2 SFDVKD. The V and J ends lost 7 bases and 3 bases, in that order; junction bases with no gene match: 7. This CDR3 spans 15 amino acids.

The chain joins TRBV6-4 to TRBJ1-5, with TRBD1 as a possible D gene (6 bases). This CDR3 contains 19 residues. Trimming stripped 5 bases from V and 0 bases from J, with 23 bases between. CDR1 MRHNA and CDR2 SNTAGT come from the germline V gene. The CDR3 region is CASSPKRGDSLYSNQPQHF. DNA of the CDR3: TGTGCCAGCAGTCCGAAGAGGGGGGATTCTCTATATAGCAATCAGCCCCAGCATTTT.

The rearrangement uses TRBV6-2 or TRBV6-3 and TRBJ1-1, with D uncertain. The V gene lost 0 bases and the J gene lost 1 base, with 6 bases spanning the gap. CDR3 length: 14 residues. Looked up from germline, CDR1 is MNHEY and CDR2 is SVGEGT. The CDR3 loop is CASSYSWANTEAFF. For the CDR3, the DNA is TGTGCCAGCAGTTACTCGTGGGCGAACACTGAAGCTTTCTTT.

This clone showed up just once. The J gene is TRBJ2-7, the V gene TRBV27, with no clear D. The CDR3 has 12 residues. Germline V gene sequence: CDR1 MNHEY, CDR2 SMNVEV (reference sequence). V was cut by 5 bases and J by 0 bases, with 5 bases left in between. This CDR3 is CASSAPSYEQYF. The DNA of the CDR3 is TGTGCCAGCAGTGCTCCCTCCTACGAGCAGTACTTC.

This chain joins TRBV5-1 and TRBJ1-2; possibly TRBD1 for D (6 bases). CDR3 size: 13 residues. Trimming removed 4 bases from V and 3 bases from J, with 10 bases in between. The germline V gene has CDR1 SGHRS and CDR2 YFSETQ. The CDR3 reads CASSPDSYYGYTF. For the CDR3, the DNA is TGCGCCAGCAGCCCGGACAGTTACTATGGCTACACCTTC. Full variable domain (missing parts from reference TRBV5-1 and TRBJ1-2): KAGVTQTPRYLIKTRGQQVTLSCSPISGHRSVSWYQQTPGQGLQFLFEYFSETQRNKGNFPGRFSGRQFSNSRSEMNVSTLELGDSALYLCASSPDSYYGYTFGSGTRLTVV.